These 30 T cell receptor beta chains were all obtained from the same sample, sequenced in a study of beta chain features in type 1 diabetes. These receptors have no known antigen. What was sequenced were expressed TCRB transcripts, since all of the isolated RNA had been reverse transcribed. Profiling relied on immunoSEQ multiplex PCR, and the TCRdb table lists in-frame clones only, not all of them. The table includes 150,000 to 200,000 clones, around 63% detected once. Study-wide results and caveats: All four CD4+ subsets of Type 1 diabetes patients contained TCRB CDR3s that were moderately but significantly shorter.

The specimen was naive CD4+ T cells from blood. All receptors derive from a young man with type 1 diabetes.

This clone was counted a few times. The J gene is TRBJ1-2, the V gene TRBV28, with D perhaps matching TRBD1 (5 bases). The germline V and J ends were trimmed by 6 bases and 2 bases, with 13 bases remaining between them. The CDR3 has 14 residues. Per the germline V gene, CDR1 is MDHEN and CDR2 is SYDVKM. The chain's CDR3 is CASRRGGQNYGYTF. The DNA for the CDR3 is TGTGCCAGCAGGCGCGGGGGTCAAAACTATGGCTACACCTTC.

The chain links TRBV7-2 to TRBJ2-5; TRBD2 agrees at 10 bases. Trimming removed 4 bases from V and 1 base from J; junction bases left unmatched: 6. CDR1 is SGHTA and CDR2 is FQGNSA in the germline V gene. The CDR3 sequence is 16 residues long. The DNA for the CDR3 is TGTGCCAGCAGCTGGACTAGCGGCCCTTCCCAAGAGACCCAGTACTTC. It translates to CASSWTSGPSQETQYF.

A word on this clone: Other DNA variants within this sample encode the same CDR3. V is TRBV9 and J is TRBJ2-3; D gene uncertain. Germline loops: CDR1 SGDLS, CDR2 YYNGEE. The CDR3 length is 14 residues. Between the trimmed V and J ends, which lost 1 base and 0 bases, there was a span of 6 bases. CDR3 nucleotide sequence: TGTGCCAGCAGCGTACGACCTAGCACAGATACGCAGTATTTT. Translated: CASSVRPSTDTQYF.

The chain joins TRBV18 to TRBJ2-2; no clear D gene. Germline CDR1 reads KGHSH; CDR2 reads LQKENI. The CDR3 is made up of 15 amino acids. Trimming cost V 1 base and J 4 bases, with 10 bases left between them. The CDR3 region has the DNA TGTGCCAGCTCACCACGAAGGGTTGGCACCGGGGAGCTGTTTTTT. Protein: CASSPRRVGTGELFF.

This chain joins TRBV29-1 and TRBJ2-1, with a possible D match to TRBD1 (6 bases). This CDR3 has 14 amino acids. V shed 4 bases and J shed 10 bases, with 20 bases lying between them. Germline lookup yields CDR1 SQVTM and CDR2 ANQGSEA. CDR3: CSVVDSGAPTEQFF. The CDR3 DNA follows: TGCAGCGTTGTAGATTCAGGGGCACCAACCGAGCAGTTCTTC.

This chain connects TRBV4-3 to TRBJ2-5, with TRBD2 as a possible D gene (7 bases). The CDR3 is made up of 15 amino acids. Germline CDR1 LGHNA, CDR2 YSLEER. V was shortened by 1 base and J by 4 bases, with 13 bases between the two germline ends. CDR3 residues: CASSQAGGGGETQYF. The CDR3 DNA reads TGCGCCAGCAGCCAAGCGGGCGGGGGCGGAGAGACCCAGTACTTC.

This clone appeared a few times. In DNA form, the CDR3 reads TGTGCCAGCAGCTCCATCCAGGGGCCCCGCACCGGGGAGCTGTTTTTT. This translates into CASSSIQGPRTGELFF. The chain joins TRBV7-9 to TRBJ2-2; possible D gene TRBD1, 6 bases. Germline V gene sequence: CDR1 SEHNR, CDR2 FQNEAQ (reference sequence). Deletions cut 4 bases from V and 4 bases from J, with 16 bases between. The CDR3 loop spans 16 amino acids.

This clone appeared a single time. The V and J genes are TRBV9 and TRBJ1-5; a possible D gene is TRBD1 (6 bases). The CDR3 is made up of 15 amino acids. The V end lost 5 bases, the J end lost 1 base, and 13 bases lay between the germline ends. Germline V gene lookup returns CDR1 SGDLS and CDR2 YYNGEE. In DNA form, the CDR3 reads TGTGCCAGCAGTAGTACAGGGACCAGCAATCAGCCCCAGCATTTT. This encodes CASSSTGTSNQPQHF. The full variable domain, in which reference TRBV9 and TRBJ1-5 provide the parts outside the CDR3, is DSGVTQTPKHLITATGQRVTLRCSPRSGDLSVYWYQQSLDQGLQFLIQYYNGEERAKGNILERFSAQQFPDLHSELNLSSLELGDSALYFCASSSTGTSNQPQHFGDGTRLSIL.

The CDR3 DNA reads TGTGCCAGCAGCCGGGGACAGACGAACACTGAAGCTTTCTTT. Translated, it gives CASSRGQTNTEAFF. The rearrangement uses TRBV7-2 and TRBJ1-1; TRBD1 matches at 7 bases. This CDR3 is built from 14 residues. In germline, CDR1 is SGHTA, CDR2 FQGNSA. J lost 1 base, V lost 5 bases, and 4 bases had no gene match.

The chain has TRBV28 and TRBJ2-2; D remains ambiguous. The V end was cut by 6 bases, the J end by 6 bases, with 11 bases between. The length of the CDR3 is 13 residues. Germline V gene lookup returns CDR1 MDHEN and CDR2 SYDVKM. The CDR3 DNA is TGTGCCAGCAGATACCCGTTCGCCGGGGAGCTGTTTTTT. Encoded protein: CASRYPFAGELFF.

V gene TRBV29-1 combines with J gene TRBJ1-3; no definite D call. In germline, CDR1 is SQVTM, CDR2 ANQGSEA. With 4 bases removed from V and 2 bases from J, the gap between germline ends came to 9 bases. This CDR3 has 13 residues. The CDR3 spells CSVVGGPGNTIYF. The CDR3 nucleotides read TGCAGCGTTGTTGGTGGTCCTGGAAACACCATATATTTT.

Of note for this clone: The same CDR3 is also encoded by other DNA sequences in this sample. V gene TRBV30 combines with J gene TRBJ1-1; D gene uncertain. CDR1 GTSNPN and CDR2 SVGIG come from the germline V gene (reference sequence). This CDR3 contains 11 residues. Trimming took 0 bases from V and 8 from J, leaving 7 bases between them. This CDR3 reads CAWSVSGEAFF. CDR3 in DNA: TGTGCCTGGAGTGTTTCGGGGGAAGCTTTCTTT.

The genes are TRBV9 and TRBJ2-7, with 8 nucleotides matching TRBD2. Looked up from germline, CDR1 is SGDLS and CDR2 is YYNGEE. CDR3 length: 15 amino acids. V lost 0 bases, J lost 6 bases, and 8 bases stayed unmatched. CDR3 bases: TGTGCCAGCAGCGTAGTCCCAGCGGGGGAATCCGAGCAGTACTTC. Its protein is CASSVVPAGESEQYF.

The V gene is TRBV4-3, the J gene TRBJ2-5; unclear D gene. The CDR3 totals 17 residues. Looked up from germline, CDR1 is LGHNA and CDR2 is YSLEER. V lost 0 bases and J lost 6, with 20 bases in between. CDR3 region: CASSQDAVRPEVKTQYF. In DNA form, the CDR3 reads TGCGCCAGCAGCCAAGACGCGGTTCGTCCTGAAGTAAAGACCCAGTACTTC.

In DNA, the CDR3 is TGTGCCAGCAGCAACAGGGGGCGCGGGCCCAATGAGCAGTTCTTC. Its protein product is CASSNRGRGPNEQFF. This sequence joins TRBV7-2 and TRBJ2-1; 9 bases map to TRBD1. V shed 5 bases, J shed 6 bases, and the junction held 8 bases outside the gene matches. Germline lookup yields CDR1 SGHTA and CDR2 FQGNSA. CDR3 length: 15 amino acids.

V is TRBV28 and J is TRBJ2-5; D possibly corresponds to TRBD1 (6 bases). The CDR3 contains 12 residues. Germline assignment: CDR1 MDHEN and CDR2 SYDVKM. Trimming stripped 8 bases from V and 2 bases from J, with 9 bases between. The CDR3, as DNA: TGTGCCAGCGGAAGGGGGCAAGAGACCCAGTACTTC. Protein sequence: CASGRGQETQYF.

The V gene is TRBV7-9, the J gene TRBJ1-5; D not resolved. CDR3 length: 14 amino acids. Trimming shortened V by 3 bases and J by 0 bases, and 6 bases separated the two germline ends. Germline V CDR1 and CDR2: SEHNR, FQNEAQ (reference sequence). The CDR3 DNA follows: TGTGCCAGCAGCTTTGGCAGTAGCAATCAGCCCCAGCATTTT. It yields the protein CASSFGSSNQPQHF.

J is TRBJ1-2 and V is TRBV29-1; no reliable D call. V lost 4 bases, J lost 3 bases, and 15 bases lay in between. From germline, CDR1 is SQVTM and CDR2 ANQGSEA. This CDR3 is built from 14 residues. CDR3: CSVAGSGEHYGYTF. The DNA for the CDR3 is TGCAGCGTTGCTGGTTCCGGGGAGCACTATGGCTACACCTTC.

This clone occurred a few times. V gene TRBV30 combines with J gene TRBJ2-7; 7 nucleotides line up with TRBD1. The ends lost 5 bases at V and 4 bases at J; junction bases unmatched: 2. The CDR3 is 11 residues long. Germline V CDR1 and CDR2: GTSNPN, SVGIG (reference sequence). CDR3 region: CAWSGQYEQYF. For the CDR3, the DNA is TGTGCCTGGTCGGGACAGTACGAGCAGTACTTC.

This clone was seen a handful of times. This chain connects TRBV9 to TRBJ1-1; D ambiguous. Germline lookup yields CDR1 SGDLS and CDR2 YYNGEE. This CDR3 spans 15 amino acids. V was trimmed by 0 bases and J by 0 bases, leaving 9 bases between them. CDR3 nucleotides: TGTGCCAGCAGCGTAGATCGCAGAATGAACACTGAAGCTTTCTTT. Amino acids: CASSVDRRMNTEAFF.

In its sample, this clone was seen a few times. V is TRBV28 and J is TRBJ2-3; 8 bases are a match to TRBD1. V dropped 9 bases and J dropped 4; count of bases not matched to a gene: 6. There are 13 residues in the CDR3. From germline, CDR1 is MDHEN and CDR2 SYDVKM. The CDR3 loop reads CASGQGEADTQYF. In DNA form, the CDR3 reads TGTGCCAGTGGACAGGGAGAGGCAGATACGCAGTATTTT.

This sequence joins TRBV28 and TRBJ1-5; 9 bases are shared with TRBD1. The ends lost 7 bases at V and 1 base at J; junction bases unmatched: 5. Looked up from germline, CDR1 is MDHEN and CDR2 is SYDVKM. This CDR3 is built from 15 residues. CDR3 bases: TGTGCCAGCACGACGGGACAGGGCAGCAATCAGCCCCAGCATTTT. Its translation is CASTTGQGSNQPQHF.

This rearrangement joins TRBV7-2 to TRBJ2-3; D is possibly TRBD2 (6 bases). The V end was cut by 6 bases, the J end by 5 bases, with 12 bases between. Germline values: CDR1 SGHTA, CDR2 FQGNSA. CDR3 size: 13 residues. CDR3 protein: CASSSSVGDTQYF. In nucleotides, the CDR3 is TGTGCCAGCAGTTCTAGCGTTGGAGATACGCAGTATTTT. The full variable domain, with the rest looked up from reference TRBV7-2 and TRBJ2-3, is GAGVSQSPSNKVTEKGKDVELRCDPISGHTALYWYRQSLGQGLEFLIYFQGNSAPDKSGLPSDRFSAERTGGSVSTLTIQRTQQEDSAVYLCASSSSVGDTQYFGPGTRLTVL.

J is TRBJ2-3 and V is TRBV6-5; D gene ambiguous. The germline V and J ends were trimmed by 2 bases and 2 bases, with 8 bases remaining between them. Per germline, CDR1 MNHEY and CDR2 SVGAGI. CDR3 length: 14 amino acids. CDR3 nucleotide sequence: TGTGCCAGCAGTTACACGGAATACACAGATACGCAGTATTTT. It encodes CASSYTEYTDTQYF.

The gene calls are TRBV9 and TRBJ1-2; possible D gene TRBD1, 5 bases. V was trimmed by 0 bases and J by 4 bases, leaving 10 bases between them. Per the germline V gene, CDR1 is SGDLS and CDR2 is YYNGEE. The CDR3 spans 14 residues. DNA of the CDR3: TGTGCCAGCAGCGTAGGACAGACGGCCTATGGCTACACCTTC. It codes for CASSVGQTAYGYTF.

This chain connects TRBV28 to TRBJ2-3; D may be TRBD1 or TRBD2 (5 bases each). CDR1 is MDHEN and CDR2 is SYDVKM in the germline V gene. Between the trimmed V and J ends, which lost 7 bases and 8 bases, there was a span of 16 bases. The CDR3 runs 13 residues. This CDR3 is CASTEGTPGTQYF. DNA for the CDR3: TGTGCCAGCACCGAAGGGACCCCCGGTACGCAGTATTTT.

This clone has more than one count but fewer than ten. The chain uses TRBV30 and TRBJ2-5; D gene ambiguous. V was trimmed by 5 bases and J by 4 bases, leaving 17 bases between them. Germline-derived CDR1 and CDR2 are GTSNPN and SVGIG (reference sequence). This CDR3 has 14 amino acids. CDR3 residues: CAWSTMDQIETQYF. The CDR3 bases are TGTGCCTGGTCAACTATGGACCAGATAGAGACCCAGTACTTC.

The genes are TRBV9 and TRBJ2-3; TRBD1 agrees at 7 bases. The germline V gene encodes CDR1 SGDLS and CDR2 YYNGEE. The CDR3 runs to 16 residues. V was pared by 4 bases and J by 1 base, with 9 bases of the junction left unmatched. The CDR3 sequence is CASSSTDGQGTDTQYF. CDR3 nucleotide sequence: TGTGCCAGCAGCTCTACCGACGGACAGGGCACAGATACGCAGTATTTT.

The chain is built from TRBV7-9 and TRBJ1-2; a possible D gene is TRBD1 (6 bases). Trimming stripped 2 bases from V and 7 bases from J, with 11 bases between. CDR3 size: 13 residues. Germline loops: CDR1 SEHNR, CDR2 FQNEAQ (reference sequence). CDR3 in amino acids: CASSLPGQSGYTF. The CDR3 bases are TGTGCCAGCAGCTTACCGGGACAATCTGGCTACACCTTC.

The CDR3 reads CASSWTTGVYNSPLHF. The CDR3 DNA follows: TGTGCCAGCAGCTGGACGACAGGGGTCTATAATTCACCCCTCCACTTT. V is TRBV13 and J is TRBJ1-6; 8 bases align to TRBD1. The CDR3 is 16 amino acids. With V trimmed by 4 bases and J by 3 bases, 5 bases remained unmatched. Germline loops: CDR1 PRHDT, CDR2 FYEKMQ (reference sequence).